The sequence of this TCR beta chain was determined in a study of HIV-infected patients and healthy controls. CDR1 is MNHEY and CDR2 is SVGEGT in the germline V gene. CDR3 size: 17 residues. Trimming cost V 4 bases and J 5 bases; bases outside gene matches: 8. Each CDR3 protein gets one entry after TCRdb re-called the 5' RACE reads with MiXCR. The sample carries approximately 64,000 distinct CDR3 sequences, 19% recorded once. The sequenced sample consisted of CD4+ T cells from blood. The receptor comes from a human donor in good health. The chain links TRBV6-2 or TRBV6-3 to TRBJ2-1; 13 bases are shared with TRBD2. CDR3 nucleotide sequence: TGTGCCAGCAGTTCCCAGGCGGGACTAGCGGGGAACAATGAGCAGTTCTTC. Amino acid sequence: CASSSQAGLAGNNEQFF.